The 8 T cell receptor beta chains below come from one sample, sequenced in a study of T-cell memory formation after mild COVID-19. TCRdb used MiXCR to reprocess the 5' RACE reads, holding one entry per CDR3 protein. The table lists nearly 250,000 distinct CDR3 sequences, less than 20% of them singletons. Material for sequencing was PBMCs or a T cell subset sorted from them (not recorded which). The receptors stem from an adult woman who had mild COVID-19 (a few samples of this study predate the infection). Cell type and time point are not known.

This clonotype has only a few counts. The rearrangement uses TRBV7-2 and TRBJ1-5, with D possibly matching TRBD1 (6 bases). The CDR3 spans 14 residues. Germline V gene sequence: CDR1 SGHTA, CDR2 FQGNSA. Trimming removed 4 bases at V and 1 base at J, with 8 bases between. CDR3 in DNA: TGTGCCAGCAGCTCGAGGGGGAGCAATCAGCCCCAGCATTTT. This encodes CASSSRGSNQPQHF.

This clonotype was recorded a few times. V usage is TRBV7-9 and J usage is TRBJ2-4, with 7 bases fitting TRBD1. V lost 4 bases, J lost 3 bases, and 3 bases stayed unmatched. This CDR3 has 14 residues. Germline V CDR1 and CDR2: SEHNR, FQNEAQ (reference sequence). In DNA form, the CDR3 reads TGTGCCAGCAGCTCCACAGGGGTCAAAAACATTCAGTACTTC. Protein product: CASSSTGVKNIQYF.

CDR3 in DNA: TGTGCCAGCAGCACCCATCAGCCCCAGCATTTT. Its translation is CASSTHQPQHF. The chain has TRBV9 and TRBJ1-5; D gene uncertain. The ends were cut back, 4 bases at V and 5 bases at J, with 4 bases in the middle. Germline CDR1 is SGDLS and CDR2 is YYNGEE. CDR3 length equals 11 residues.

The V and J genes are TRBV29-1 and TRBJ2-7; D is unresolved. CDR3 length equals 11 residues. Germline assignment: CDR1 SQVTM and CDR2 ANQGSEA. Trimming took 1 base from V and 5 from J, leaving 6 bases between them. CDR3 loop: CSVEGAHEQYF. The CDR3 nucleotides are TGCAGCGTTGAAGGGGCTCACGAGCAGTACTTC.

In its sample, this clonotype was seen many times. DNA for the CDR3: TGTGCCAGCAGCTTGGAGCCCGGGGACTACAATGAGCAGTTCTTC. Its protein is CASSLEPGDYNEQFF. The chain combines TRBV7-3 with TRBJ2-1, with D tentatively TRBD2 (5 bases). The V gene's germline CDR1 is SGHTA and CDR2 FQGTGA. The CDR3 contains 15 residues. V lost 3 bases and J 3 bases, leaving 12 bases between the germline ends. The variable domain in full, completed from reference TRBV7-3 and TRBJ2-1, reads GAGVSQTPSNKVTEKGKYVELRCDPISGHTALYWYRQSLGQGPEFLIYFQGTGAADDSGLPNDRFFAVRPEGSVSTLKIQRTERGDSAVYLCASSLEPGDYNEQFFGPGTRLTVL.

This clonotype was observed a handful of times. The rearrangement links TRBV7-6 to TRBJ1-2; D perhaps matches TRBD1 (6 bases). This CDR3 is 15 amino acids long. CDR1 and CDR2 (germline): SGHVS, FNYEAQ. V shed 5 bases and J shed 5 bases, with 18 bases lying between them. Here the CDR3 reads CASSLSGTKGYGYTF. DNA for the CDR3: TGTGCCAGCAGCCTCTCCGGGACAAAGGGGTATGGCTACACCTTC.

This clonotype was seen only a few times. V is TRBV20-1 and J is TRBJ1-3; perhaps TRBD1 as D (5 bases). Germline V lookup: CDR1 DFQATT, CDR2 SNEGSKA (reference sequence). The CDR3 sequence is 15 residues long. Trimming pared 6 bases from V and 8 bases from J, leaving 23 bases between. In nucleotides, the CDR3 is TGCAGTGCCCCTCCCGGGGCGCACCGTCGAGACACCATATATTTT. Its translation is CSAPPGAHRRDTIYF.

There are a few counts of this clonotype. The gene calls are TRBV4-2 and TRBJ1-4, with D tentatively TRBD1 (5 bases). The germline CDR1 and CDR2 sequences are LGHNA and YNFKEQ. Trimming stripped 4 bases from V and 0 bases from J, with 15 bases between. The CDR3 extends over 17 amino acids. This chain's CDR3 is CASSRGPVQATNEKLFF. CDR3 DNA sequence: TGTGCCAGCAGCCGGGGTCCGGTACAGGCAACTAATGAAAAACTGTTTTTT.